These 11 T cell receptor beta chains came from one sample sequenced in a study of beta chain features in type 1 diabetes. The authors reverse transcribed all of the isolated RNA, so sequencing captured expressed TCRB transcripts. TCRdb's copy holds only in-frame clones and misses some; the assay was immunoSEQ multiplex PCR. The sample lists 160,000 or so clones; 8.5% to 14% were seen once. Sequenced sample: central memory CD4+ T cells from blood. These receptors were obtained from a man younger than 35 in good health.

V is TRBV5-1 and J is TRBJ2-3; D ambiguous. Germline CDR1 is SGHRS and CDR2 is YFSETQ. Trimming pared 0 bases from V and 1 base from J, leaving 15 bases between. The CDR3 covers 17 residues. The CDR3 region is CASSLGSASRGTDTQYF. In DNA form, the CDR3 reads TGCGCCAGCAGCTTGGGTTCCGCCTCCCGGGGCACAGATACGCAGTATTTT. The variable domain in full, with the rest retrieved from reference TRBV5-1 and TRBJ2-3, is KAGVTQTPRYLIKTRGQQVTLSCSPISGHRSVSWYQQTPGQGLQFLFEYFSETQRNKGNFPGRFSGRQFSNSRSEMNVSTLELGDSALYLCASSLGSASRGTDTQYFGPGTRLTVL.

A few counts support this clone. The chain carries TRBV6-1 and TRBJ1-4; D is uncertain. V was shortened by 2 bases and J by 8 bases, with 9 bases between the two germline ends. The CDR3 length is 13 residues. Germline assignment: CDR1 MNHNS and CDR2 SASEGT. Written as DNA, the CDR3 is TGTGCCAGCAGTGAATCTGGCCACGAAAAACTGTTTTTT. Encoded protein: CASSESGHEKLFF.

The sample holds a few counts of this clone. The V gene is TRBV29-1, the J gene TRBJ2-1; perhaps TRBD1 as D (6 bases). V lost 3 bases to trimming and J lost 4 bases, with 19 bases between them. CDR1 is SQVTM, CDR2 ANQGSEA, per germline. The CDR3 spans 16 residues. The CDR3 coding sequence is TGCAGCGTTGACCCTATAACAGGGTTCGCTTACAATGAGCAGTTCTTC. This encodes CSVDPITGFAYNEQFF.

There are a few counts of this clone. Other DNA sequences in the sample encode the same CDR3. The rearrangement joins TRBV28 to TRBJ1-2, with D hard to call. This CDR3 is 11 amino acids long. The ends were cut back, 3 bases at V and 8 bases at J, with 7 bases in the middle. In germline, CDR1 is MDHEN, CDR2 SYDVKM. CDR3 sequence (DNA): TGTGCCAGCAGTTTTGAGGACGGCTACACCTTC. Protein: CASSFEDGYTF.

The CDR3 DNA reads TGTGCCAGCTCACCACCGAATCCGGGGAGGAACACTGAAGCTTTCTTT. Translated, it gives CASSPPNPGRNTEAFF. The rearrangement links TRBV18 to TRBJ1-1; D gene uncertain. The V gene lost 0 bases and the J gene lost 1 base, with 12 bases spanning the gap. This CDR3 comprises 16 residues. Germline CDR1 and CDR2: KGHSH and LQKENI.

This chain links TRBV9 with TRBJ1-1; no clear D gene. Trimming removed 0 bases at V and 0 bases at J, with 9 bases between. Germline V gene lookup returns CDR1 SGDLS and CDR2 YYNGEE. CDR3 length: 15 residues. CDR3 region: CASSVGVQVNTEAFF. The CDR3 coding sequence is TGTGCCAGCAGCGTAGGAGTGCAGGTGAACACTGAAGCTTTCTTT.

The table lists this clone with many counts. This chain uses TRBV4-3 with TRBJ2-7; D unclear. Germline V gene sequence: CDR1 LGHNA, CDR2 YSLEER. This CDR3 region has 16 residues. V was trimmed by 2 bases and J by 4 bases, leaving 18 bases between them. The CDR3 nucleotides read TGCGCCAGCAGCCAACACTCGACTGGGCGCCTGTACGAGCAGTACTTC. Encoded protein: CASSQHSTGRLYEQYF.

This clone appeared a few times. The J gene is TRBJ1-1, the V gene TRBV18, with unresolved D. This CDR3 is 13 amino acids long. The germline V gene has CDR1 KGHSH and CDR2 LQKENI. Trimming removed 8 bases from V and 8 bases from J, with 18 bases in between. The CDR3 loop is CASRWDTASEAFF. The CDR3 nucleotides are TGTGCCAGCCGGTGGGATACAGCCTCGGAAGCTTTCTTT.

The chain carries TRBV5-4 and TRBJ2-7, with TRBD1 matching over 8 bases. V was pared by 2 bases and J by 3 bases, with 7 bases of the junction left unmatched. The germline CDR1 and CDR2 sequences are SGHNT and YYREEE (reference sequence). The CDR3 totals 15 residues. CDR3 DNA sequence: TGTGCCAGCAGCTTAAACAGGGGGTCCGGCTACGAGCAGTACTTC. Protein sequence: CASSLNRGSGYEQYF.

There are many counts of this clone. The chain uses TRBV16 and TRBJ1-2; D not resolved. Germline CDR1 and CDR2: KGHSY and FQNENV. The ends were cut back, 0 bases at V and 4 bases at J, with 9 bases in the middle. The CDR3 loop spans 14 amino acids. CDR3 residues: CASSQSEGFYGYTF. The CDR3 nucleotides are TGTGCCAGCAGCCAATCAGAAGGGTTCTATGGCTACACCTTC.

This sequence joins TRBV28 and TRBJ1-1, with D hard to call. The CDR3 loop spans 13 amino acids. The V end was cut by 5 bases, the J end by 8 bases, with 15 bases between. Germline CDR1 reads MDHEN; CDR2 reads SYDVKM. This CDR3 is CASSRLSTVEAFF. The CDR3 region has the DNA TGTGCCAGCAGTCGCCTATCGACTGTCGAAGCTTTCTTT.